Listed below are T cell receptor beta chains from one sample, sequenced in a study of T cell clones after liver transplantation. Repertoires were generated with immunoSEQ multiplex PCR, while TCRdb's copy carries only in-frame clones and drops some. The data hold about 120,000 clones, with around nine tenths observed a single time. Source: CD4+ T cells from blood, taken 12 months after liver transplant. The receptors originated from a human patient who received a liver transplant. A subset of T cells may come from the graft donor. CDR3s include the opening cysteine and the closing phenylalanine or tryptophan. Each record gives: clone size, J gene, V gene, D gene, CDR3 DNA, CDR3 protein. D genes are given only for firm matches. Size values are once, few and many counts, or a class for expanded clones, and some rows have none.

>.|TRBJ1-5|TRBV5-5|.
TGTGCCAGCAGCTTGGCCAATGAGAGGGACGGATCGGGACGGAATCAGCCCCAGCATTTT
CASSLANERDGSGRNQPQHF
>.|TRBJ2-1|TRBV28|.
TGTGCCAGCAGTTTATGGACAAGCTCCTACAATGAGCAGTTCTTC
CASSLWTSSYNEQFF
>.|TRBJ2-7|TRBV18|TRBD2
TGTGCCAGCTCACCACGGTCTGGACTAGCGGGAGCTAAAACCTACGAGCAGTACTTC
CASSPRSGLAGAKTYEQYF
>.|TRBJ2-2|TRBV18|.
TGTGCCAGCTCAATTTACCGGGACTCATCTACGATCGGGGAGCTGTTTTTT
CASSIYRDSSTIGELFF
>few|TRBJ1-1|TRBV6-1|.
TGTGCCAGCAGTCTCGGGGGTGCGGGGAACACTGAAGCTTTCTTT
CASSLGGAGNTEAFF
>.|TRBJ2-5|TRBV2|TRBD1
TGTGCCAGCTCCCGGGACAGGCAACAAGAGACCCAGTACTTC
CASSRDRQQETQYF
>.|TRBJ2-7|TRBV19|TRBD2
TGTGCCAGTAGTATGGGGACTAGCGGGAGGGGTCTCGAGCAGTACTTC
CASSMGTSGRGLEQYF
>.|TRBJ2-3|TRBV27|TRBD2
TGTGCCAGCAGGAATAGAGCGGGAGGGGGAGATACGCAGTATTTT
CASRNRAGGGDTQYF
>.|TRBJ1-1|TRBV7-8|.
TGTGCCAGCAGTTATGCCGGCAGGGACACTGAAGCTTTCTTT
CASSYAGRDTEAFF
>.|TRBJ1-1|TRBV2|TRBD1
TGTGCCAGCAGTGCAGGGGGCGGCACTGAAGCTTTCTTT
CASSAGGGTEAFF
>.|TRBJ1-5|TRBV19|TRBD1
TGTGCCAGTAGTATTCTTGGGACAGGGGGCTACCAGCCCCAGCATTTT
CASSILGTGGYQPQHF
>.|TRBJ2-7|TRBV28|.
TGTGCCAGCAGCCTCTCAGGGAAGATCTACGAGCAGTACTTC
CASSLSGKIYEQYF
>.|TRBJ1-1|TRBV6-5|.
TGTGCCAGCAGCACGGTCCCGAACACTGAAGCTTTCTTT
CASSTVPNTEAFF
>.|TRBJ2-7|TRBV2|.
TGTGCCAGCAGGCGGGACGAAAGCTACGAGCAGTACTTC
CASRRDESYEQYF
>.|TRBJ2-1|TRBV11-1|TRBD2
TGTGCCAGCAGCTTAGGGCTAGCGGGGATGTACAATGAGCAGTTCTTC
CASSLGLAGMYNEQFF
>.|TRBJ2-7|TRBV7-8|TRBD2
TGTGCCAGCAGCTTAGCGCTGACTAGCGGGGCGATATCCTACGAGCAGTACTTC
CASSLALTSGAISYEQYF
>.|TRBJ1-5|TRBV28|TRBD1
TGTGCCAGCAGTTTACTAACCACAGGGGGTTTAAGTCAGCCCCAGCATTTT
CASSLLTTGGLSQPQHF
>.|TRBJ2-3|TRBV28|TRBD2
TGTGCCAGCAGTTTCGGGCGCGGGAGTAGGACAGATACGCAGTATTTT
CASSFGRGSRTDTQYF
>once|TRBJ1-2|TRBV9|.
TGTGCCAGCAGGGAAACCGACCAGGGGATAGGGGGCTACACCTTC
CASRETDQGIGGYTF
>once|TRBJ2-5|TRBV7-6|.
TGTGCCAGCAGCTTAGCGTCGAGTCAAGAGACCCAGTACTTC
CASSLASSQETQYF
>.|TRBJ2-1|TRBV19|TRBD2
TGTGCCAGTTCGGGCGGGAGCTCCTACAATGAGCAGTTCTTC
CASSGGSSYNEQFF
>.|TRBJ2-4|TRBV2|.
TGTGCCAGCAGTGAAGCGCTTCCAGGGGTAAACATTCAGTACTTC
CASSEALPGVNIQYF
>.|TRBJ2-5|TRBV28|.
TGTGCCAGCAAGGACGATAACCAAGAGACCCAGTACTTC
CASKDDNQETQYF
>.|TRBJ2-1|TRBV11-1|.
TGTGCCAGCCGCCCCTCAGGGACCAACAATGAGCAGTTCTTC
CASRPSGTNNEQFF
>.|TRBJ2-5|TRBV18|.
TGTGCCAGCTCACCACGGTCAGGGGTTGTGCAAGAGACCCAGTACTTC
CASSPRSGVVQETQYF
>.|TRBJ1-4|TRBV5-6|.
TGTGCCAGCAGCTTGGTGTCACCGTATAATGAAAAACTGTTTTTT
CASSLVSPYNEKLFF
>.|TRBJ2-7|TRBV18|TRBD1
TGTGCCAGCTCACCGTCGGGACAGTCCAACGAGCAGTACTTC
CASSPSGQSNEQYF
>few|TRBJ1-4|TRBV15|.
TGTGCCACCAGCAGAGCTGCGGGGGGAGATGAAAAACTGTTTTTT
CATSRAAGGDEKLFF
>.|TRBJ2-2|TRBV18|.
TGTGCCAGCTCAATCAACCCCAACACCGGGGAGCTGTTTTTT
CASSINPNTGELFF
>.|TRBJ1-3|TRBV6-5|.
TGTGCCAGCAGTTCTTCCCTGGGAGGAAACACCATATATTTT
CASSSSLGGNTIYF
>.|TRBJ2-1|TRBV27|.
TGTGCCAGCAGTCCTTGGGGGTCCTACAATGAGCAGTTCTTC
CASSPWGSYNEQFF
>.|TRBJ1-5|TRBV19|TRBD1
TGTGCCAGTAACGATTTCGGACAGGGCGGCAATCAGCCCCAGCATTTT
CASNDFGQGGNQPQHF
>.|TRBJ2-3|TRBV7-2|TRBD2
TGTGCCAGCAGCTTCCTAGCGGCTAGCACAGATACGCAGTATTTT
CASSFLAASTDTQYF
>few|TRBJ1-2|TRBV27|.
TGTGCCAGCAGTTTTATAGGGCAGGATGGCTACACCTTC
CASSFIGQDGYTF
>.|TRBJ1-5|TRBV2|.
TGTGCCAGCAGTCTACAGGGTAAGCGGCAGCCCCAGCATTTT
CASSLQGKRQPQHF
>.|TRBJ2-7|TRBV4-2|.
TGTGCCAGCAGCCTGGGGGGCGGGAGAAATGAGCAGTACTTC
CASSLGGGRNEQYF
>.|TRBJ1-5|TRBV7-9|TRBD1
TGTGCCAGCAGCTTAGGGACAGGGGATAATCAGCCCCAGCATTTT
CASSLGTGDNQPQHF